Following are 22 T cell receptor beta chains from one sample sequenced in a study of blood T cell repertoires in COVID-19. Method: immunoSEQ multiplex PCR; TCRdb's copy keeps in-frame clones and lacks some. The data hold about 160,000 clones, with 87% observed a single time. Sequenced sample: peripheral blood. The origin of the receptors is a woman aged 70-85 years with COVID-19, enrolled during active disease.

CDR3 in DNA: TGTGCCAGCAGTAGGGACAGGTCCTACGAGCAGTACTTC. Protein: CASSRDRSYEQYF. The chain has TRBV27 and TRBJ2-7; 8 nucleotides match TRBD1. CDR1 and CDR2 from the germline V gene are MNHEY and SMNVEV (reference sequence). This CDR3 is 13 amino acids long. Trimming removed 5 bases from V and 1 base from J; junction bases left unmatched: 1.

The chain uses TRBV7-9 and TRBJ1-1, with 9 nucleotides matching TRBD1. The CDR3 extends over 16 amino acids. Germline CDR1 SEHNR, CDR2 FQNEAQ (reference sequence). The trim removed 5 bases at V and 0 bases at J, leaving 7 bases unmatched. CDR3 bases: TGTGCCAGCAGCCCGGGGACAGGGCTTCTGAACACTGAAGCTTTCTTT. The encoded protein is CASSPGTGLLNTEAFF.

The chain links TRBV12-3 or TRBV12-4 to TRBJ2-3; a weak D match, TRBD2 (6 bases). The CDR3 has 13 amino acids. Trimming pared 3 bases from V and 4 bases from J, leaving 8 bases between. The CDR3 DNA is TGTGCCAGCAGTTTTGGGAGGCCAGATACGCAGTATTTT. This translates into CASSFGRPDTQYF.

V and J are TRBV6-5 and TRBJ1-1; 7 positions match TRBD1. Germline CDR1 MNHEY, CDR2 SVGAGI. This CDR3 contains 13 residues. Unmatched junction bases numbered 5, after V lost 6 bases and J lost 4 bases. The CDR3 loop reads CASSQNRGTEAFF. In DNA, the CDR3 is TGTGCCAGCAGCCAGAACAGGGGCACTGAAGCTTTCTTT.

The CDR3 coding sequence is TGTGCCAGCAGCTGGGACAGACATGGCTACACCTTC. Its translation: CASSWDRHGYTF. The chain is built from TRBV7-9 and TRBJ1-2, with 7 bases identical to TRBD1. Unmatched junction bases numbered 2, after V lost 4 bases and J lost 6 bases. In germline, CDR1 is SEHNR, CDR2 FQNEAQ (reference sequence). The CDR3 extends over 12 amino acids.

This chain links TRBV5-1 with TRBJ2-3, with D perhaps matching TRBD1 (7 bases). CDR3 length: 14 residues. Trimming cost V 3 bases and J 4 bases, with 12 bases left between them. CDR1 and CDR2 from the germline V gene are SGHRS and YFSETQ. In DNA form, the CDR3 reads TGCGCCAGCAGCTATAGCAGGGGGGCAGATACGCAGTATTTT. Protein: CASSYSRGADTQYF. Full variable domain (remainder filled in from reference TRBV5-1 and TRBJ2-3): KAGVTQTPRYLIKTRGQQVTLSCSPISGHRSVSWYQQTPGQGLQFLFEYFSETQRNKGNFPGRFSGRQFSNSRSEMNVSTLELGDSALYLCASSYSRGADTQYFGPGTRLTVL.

This clone was seen only a few times. The genes are TRBV7-2 and TRBJ2-3; possible D gene TRBD2, 7 bases. Germline V gene sequence: CDR1 SGHTA, CDR2 FQGNSA. V lost 5 bases to trimming and J lost 2 bases, with 20 bases between them. This CDR3 region has 17 residues. Here the CDR3 DNA reads TGTGCCAGCAGCCCTAGGGGGGGCGGGTGGAACACAGATACGCAGTATTTT. Translation: CASSPRGGGWNTDTQYF.

The CDR3 DNA reads as TGCAGCGTTGACGCGGACAGGGCGGAGACCCAGTACTTC. Translated: CSVDADRAETQYF. The chain combines TRBV29-1 with TRBJ2-5, with TRBD1 matching 8 bases. Germline CDR1 SQVTM, CDR2 ANQGSEA. V was clipped by 3 bases and J by 5 bases; unmatched bases: 5. The CDR3 length is 13 residues.

The chain couples TRBV18 to TRBJ2-5; maybe TRBD1 (5 bases). Germline-derived CDR1 and CDR2 are KGHSH and LQKENI. V shed 3 bases and J shed 4 bases, with 12 bases lying between them. The CDR3 has 14 residues. This CDR3 is CASSPNPGLETQYF. DNA of the CDR3: TGTGCCAGCTCACCTAACCCAGGGTTAGAGACCCAGTACTTC.

The chain is built from TRBV2 and TRBJ2-4; D perhaps matches TRBD1 (5 bases). CDR3 length equals 14 residues. The germline V gene has CDR1 SNHLY and CDR2 FYNNEI. Trimming took off 2 bases at V and 7 bases at J, with 12 bases between the two ends. Written as DNA, the CDR3 is TGTGCCAGCAGTGAACCGAGGCAGGGCAACATTCAGTACTTC. This translates into CASSEPRQGNIQYF.

This clone was seen just once. CDR3: CASSIGTVNQPQHF. Here the CDR3 DNA reads TGTGCCAGCAGCATAGGGACAGTCAATCAGCCCCAGCATTTT. The chain combines TRBV5-6 with TRBJ1-5; 7 nucleotides agree with TRBD1. This CDR3 is built from 14 residues. V was clipped by 4 bases and J by 3 bases; unmatched bases: 4. Per the germline V gene, CDR1 is SGHDT and CDR2 is YYEEEE. The complete variable domain, with remaining parts taken from reference TRBV5-6 and TRBJ1-5, reads DAGVTQSPTHLIKTRGQQVTLRCSPKSGHDTVSWYQQALGQGPQFIFQYYEEEERQRGNFPDRFSGHQFPNYSSELNVNALLLGDSALYLCASSIGTVNQPQHFGDGTRLSIL.

The chain employs TRBV7-9 and TRBJ1-3; unclear D gene. Trimming left V 0 bases short and J 8 bases short, with 14 bases between. The CDR3 sequence is 15 residues long. The germline gives CDR1 SEHNR, CDR2 FQNEAQ (reference sequence). The CDR3 DNA sequence: TGTGCCAGCAGCTTAGCCAAATGGCGAGAGGACACCATATATTTT. Amino acid sequence: CASSLAKWREDTIYF. Based on the CDR3 plus reference TRBV7-9 and TRBJ1-3, the full variable domain is DTGVSQNPRHKITKRGQNVTFRCDPISEHNRLYWYRQTLGQGPEFLTYFQNEAQLEKSRLLSDRFSAERPKGSFSTLEIQRTEQGDSAMYLCASSLAKWREDTIYFGEGSWLTVV.

This clone was counted a single time. The V gene is TRBV18, the J gene TRBJ1-6; a possible D gene is TRBD1 (6 bases). Germline CDR1 KGHSH, CDR2 LQKENI. The germline V and J ends were trimmed by 3 bases and 6 bases, with 21 bases remaining between them. This CDR3 is built from 18 residues. The CDR3, as DNA: TGTGCCAGCTCACCGACTTCATCCGGACAGACCTTTAATTCACCCCTCCACTTT. It yields the protein CASSPTSSGQTFNSPLHF.

The chain employs TRBV27 and TRBJ1-4, with 7 bases that match TRBD1. The CDR3 covers 13 residues. Per germline, CDR1 MNHEY and CDR2 SMNVEV (reference sequence). V gave up 5 bases and J gave up 10 bases; unmatched junction bases: 7. The CDR3 DNA reads as TGTGCCAGCAGTGGGCCGGACAGGCGAAAACTGTTTTTT. This encodes CASSGPDRRKLFF.

This clone was found once. This chain connects TRBV12-3 or TRBV12-4 to TRBJ2-2, with 9 nucleotides matching TRBD1. CDR3 length equals 12 residues. Trimming took 8 bases from V and 6 from J; bases not matched to a gene: 1. CDR3 DNA sequence: TGTGCCAGCGGACAGGGGTCCGGGGAGCTGTTTTTT. As protein: CASGQGSGELFF.

The rearrangement uses TRBV2 and TRBJ1-2; 7 bases align to TRBD1. Unmatched junction bases numbered 5, after V lost 7 bases and J lost 0 bases. This CDR3 has 14 amino acids. Per the germline V gene, CDR1 is SNHLY and CDR2 is FYNNEI. The CDR3 DNA reads TGTGCCAGCACAAGGGACAGTTCTAACTATGGCTACACCTTC. Its protein is CASTRDSSNYGYTF.

This chain joins TRBV7-8 and TRBJ2-2; TRBD1 agrees at 9 bases. The CDR3 consists of 14 residues. Germline loops: CDR1 SGHVS, CDR2 FQNEAQ. J gave up 7 bases and V 5 bases, and 5 bases lay outside the gene matches. The CDR3 is CASSVRQGVGELFF. Here the CDR3 DNA reads TGTGCCAGCAGCGTTCGACAGGGGGTCGGGGAGCTGTTTTTT.

This chain links TRBV7-2 with TRBJ1-3, with no clear D. The CDR3 runs to 14 residues. Germline V gene data show CDR1 as SGHTA and CDR2 as FQGNSA. V was clipped by 4 bases and J by 0 bases, with 7 bases between them. In nucleotides, the CDR3 is TGTGCCAGCAGCTCCGCGAGCTCTGGAAACACCATATATTTT. Amino acid sequence: CASSSASSGNTIYF.

The rearrangement joins TRBV5-6 to TRBJ2-7, with TRBD2 as a possible D gene (7 bases). Trimming removed 6 bases at V and 0 bases at J, with 19 bases between. This CDR3 spans 16 amino acids. The V gene's germline CDR1 is SGHDT and CDR2 YYEEEE. The CDR3 DNA reads as TGTGCCAGCACCAAAACAAGCGGGACAAGCTCCTACGAGCAGTACTTC. The encoded protein is CASTKTSGTSSYEQYF.

The chain employs TRBV10-3 and TRBJ1-2; 8 bases are a match to TRBD1. The germline gives CDR1 ENHRY, CDR2 SYGVKD. The CDR3 is 15 residues long. V lost 3 bases, J lost 6 bases, and 9 bases stayed unmatched. The CDR3 is CAISDWTGTTDGYTF. CDR3 in DNA: TGTGCCATCAGTGATTGGACAGGGACAACGGATGGCTACACCTTC.

This sequence joins TRBV5-1 and TRBJ2-2; 7 nucleotides line up with TRBD2. Germline V lookup: CDR1 SGHRS, CDR2 YFSETQ. The ends lost 4 bases at V and 0 bases at J; junction bases unmatched: 6. The CDR3 consists of 16 residues. The CDR3 reads CASSEWAGANTGELFF. Here the CDR3 DNA reads TGCGCCAGCAGCGAGTGGGCGGGGGCGAACACCGGGGAGCTGTTTTTT.

Note on this clone: At one end, the junction sequence differs from germline, possibly due to a read error. This chain links TRBV7-7 with TRBJ2-3; the D is unclear. Germline-derived CDR1 and CDR2 are SSHAT and FNYEAQ (reference sequence). The CDR3 contains 15 residues. DNA of the CDR3: TGTGCTAGCAGCTTAGGCGGTCCGGAGACAGATACGCAGTATTTT. Its translation: CASSLGGPETDTQYF.